Below, 30 T cell receptor beta chains from the same sample are listed, as sequenced in a study of cytomegalovirus exposure and HLA in healthy donors. Primers for the PCR totalled 60 Vbeta and 13 Jbeta. Assay used: immunoSEQ multiplex PCR; TCRdb lists only in-frame clones, some missing. In the table there are about 140,000 clones, roughly 83% of which are singletons. The sample consisted of PBMCs. All receptors derive from a female donor in good health and CMV-seronegative.

For the CDR3, the DNA is TGTGCCAGCAAACTAGCGAAGTCCTACGAGCAGTACTTC. It yields the protein CASKLAKSYEQYF. The J gene is TRBJ2-7, the V gene TRBV6-5; 7 bases line up with TRBD2. Germline trimming cut 7 bases from V and 1 base from J; bases unmatched to any gene: 4. CDR1 and CDR2 from the germline V gene are MNHEY and SVGAGI. The CDR3 is made up of 13 amino acids.

This clone was seen only a few times. J is TRBJ1-2 and V is TRBV6-6; D remains unclear. V dropped 0 bases and J dropped 12 bases, with 8 bases sitting between them. The CDR3 totals 11 residues. Germline V CDR1 and CDR2: MNHNY, SVGAGI (reference sequence). CDR3 amino acids: CASSYSRLHTF. The CDR3 DNA is TGTGCCAGCAGTTACTCCCGACTCCACACCTTC.

This clone was observed once. The V and J genes are TRBV7-2 and TRBJ1-1; D ambiguous. The V end was cut by 5 bases, the J end by 11 bases, with 24 bases between. Germline V gene lookup returns CDR1 SGHTA and CDR2 FQGNSA. This CDR3 has 15 residues. This CDR3 is CASSTTYSTVSGAFF. CDR3 nucleotide sequence: TGTGCCAGCAGCACGACGTATTCGACGGTCTCAGGCGCTTTCTTT. The entire variable domain, with the rest obtained from reference TRBV7-2 and TRBJ1-1, is as follows: GAGVSQSPSNKVTEKGKDVELRCDPISGHTALYWYRQSLGQGLEFLIYFQGNSAPDKSGLPSDRFSAERTGGSVSTLTIQRTQQEDSAVYLCASSTTYSTVSGAFFGQGTRLTVV.

In this sample, this clone turned up once. V and J are TRBV7-2 and TRBJ1-1; D is ambiguous. Germline CDR1 and CDR2: SGHTA and FQGNSA. This CDR3 comprises 13 residues. The V end lost 3 bases, the J end lost 6 bases, and 11 bases lay between the germline ends. CDR3 sequence: CASSFSQKAEAFF. CDR3 DNA: TGTGCCAGCAGCTTTAGCCAAAAGGCTGAAGCTTTCTTT.

This clone showed up just a few times. The DNA of the CDR3 is TGTGCCAGCAGACCGACAGGAGGACGACAGCCCCAGCATTTT. This encodes CASRPTGGRQPQHF. This sequence joins TRBV6-7 and TRBJ1-5, with D possibly matching TRBD1 (6 bases). TRBV6-7 is an ORF for which the function is uncertain. The CDR3 loop spans 14 amino acids. V lost 6 bases and J 7 bases, leaving 16 bases between the germline ends.

J is TRBJ2-5 and V is TRBV14; TRBD1 aligns across 7 bases. CDR3 length: 15 residues. After removal of 4 bases from V and 5 bases from J, the junction contained 10 bases not matched to a gene. Germline V gene lookup returns CDR1 SGHDN and CDR2 FVKESK. CDR3 protein: CASSPTGEWWETQYF. The CDR3 region has the DNA TGTGCCAGCAGCCCAACAGGGGAATGGTGGGAGACCCAGTACTTC.

The chain combines TRBV15 with TRBJ2-7; TRBD1 aligns across 7 bases. Losses at the gene ends were 1 base for V and 4 bases for J; bases not matched to a gene: 4. The germline CDR1 and CDR2 sequences are LNHNV and YYDKDF (reference sequence). This CDR3 contains 14 residues. CDR3 DNA sequence: TGTGCCACCAGCAGAGCGACAGGGAAGTACGAGCAGTACTTC. Translating gives CATSRATGKYEQYF.

This clone was picked up one time. This rearrangement joins TRBV28 to TRBJ1-1; 9 nucleotides agree with TRBD1. The CDR3 contains 16 residues. V shed 6 bases, J shed 5 bases, and the junction held 13 bases outside the gene matches. Germline values: CDR1 MDHEN, CDR2 SYDVKM. In nucleotides, the CDR3 is TGTGCCAGCAGCCCCTCACCGGGACAGGGTAGAACTGAAGCTTTCTTT. This translates into CASSPSPGQGRTEAFF.

The chain's CDR3 is CASSFTEAGVGELFF. CDR3 sequence (DNA): TGTGCCAGCAGTTTTACAGAGGCGGGAGTGGGGGAGCTGTTTTTT. The chain links TRBV7-2 to TRBJ2-2, with 7 positions matching TRBD2. The germline gives CDR1 SGHTA, CDR2 FQGNSA. The CDR3 is made up of 15 amino acids. V shed 6 bases, J shed 8 bases, and the junction held 12 bases outside the gene matches. Full variable domain (outside the CDR3, taken from reference TRBV7-2 and TRBJ2-2): GAGVSQSPSNKVTEKGKDVELRCDPISGHTALYWYRQSLGQGLEFLIYFQGNSAPDKSGLPSDRFSAERTGGSVSTLTIQRTQQEDSAVYLCASSFTEAGVGELFFGEGSRLTVL.

The chain combines TRBV6-5 with TRBJ1-2; 7 nucleotides match TRBD1. Trimming took 6 bases from V and 7 from J; bases not matched to a gene: 8. The CDR3 loop spans 13 amino acids. Germline V gene lookup returns CDR1 MNHEY and CDR2 SVGAGI. In DNA, the CDR3 is TGTGCCAGCAGAGAGACAGGGCACTTTGGCTACACCTTC. It encodes CASRETGHFGYTF.

The J gene is TRBJ2-7, the V gene TRBV11-2; 7 nucleotides align to TRBD1. From germline, CDR1 is SGHAT and CDR2 FQNNGV. With 8 bases clipped from V and 0 bases from J, the junction kept 4 bases outside the gene matches. The CDR3 sequence is 13 residues long. CDR3 amino acids: CASLGTDSYEQYF. Here the CDR3 DNA reads TGTGCCAGCCTCGGGACAGACTCCTACGAGCAGTACTTC.

The chain has TRBV25-1 and TRBJ2-7, with 7 nucleotides matching TRBD1. The CDR3 is 16 residues long. The junction had 12 bases not matched to a gene; V was cut back by 4 bases and J by 3 bases. Germline V gene lookup returns CDR1 MGHDK and CDR2 SYGVNS. The CDR3 reads CASSALTTGPLYEQYF. The CDR3 bases are TGTGCCAGCAGTGCATTGACGACAGGGCCCCTCTACGAGCAGTACTTC.

The chain employs TRBV7-9 and TRBJ2-7, with TRBD2 matching over 9 bases. The CDR3 is made up of 19 amino acids. Germline V lookup: CDR1 SEHNR, CDR2 FQNEAQ (reference sequence). V lost 5 bases, J lost 3 bases, and 20 bases stayed unmatched. The CDR3 spells CASSVQGPSGGKPLYEQYF. CDR3 in DNA: TGTGCCAGCAGCGTTCAGGGACCAAGCGGGGGGAAACCCCTCTACGAGCAGTACTTC.

V usage is TRBV2 and J usage is TRBJ2-2, with D possibly being TRBD2 (6 bases). The CDR3 runs to 13 residues. The V end lost 6 bases, the J end lost 4 bases, and 9 bases lay between the germline ends. In germline, CDR1 is SNHLY, CDR2 FYNNEI. The CDR3 DNA follows: TGTGCCAGCAGGGGGGACTTCACCGGGGAGCTGTTTTTT. Encoded protein: CASRGDFTGELFF.

This clone was counted once. V usage is TRBV5-6 and J usage is TRBJ2-7, with 10 positions matching TRBD2. This CDR3 is built from 15 residues. The germline V gene has CDR1 SGHDT and CDR2 YYEEEE. J lost 4 bases, V lost 0 bases, and 4 bases had no gene match. The CDR3 here is CASSLALAGEYEQYF. The DNA of the CDR3 is TGTGCCAGCAGCTTGGCGCTAGCGGGAGAGTACGAGCAGTACTTC.

The V call is TRBV28, the J call TRBJ1-5, with D possibly matching TRBD1 (5 bases). V lost 2 bases and J 6 bases, leaving 17 bases between the germline ends. The CDR3 is 16 amino acids. In germline, CDR1 is MDHEN, CDR2 SYDVKM. The CDR3: CASSLPNRLVGQPQHF. Written as DNA, the CDR3 is TGTGCCAGCAGTTTACCAAACAGGTTGGTCGGTCAGCCCCAGCATTTT.

The chain combines TRBV2 with TRBJ2-3, with 13 bases that match TRBD2. After removal of 7 bases from V and 6 bases from J, the junction contained 4 bases not matched to a gene. Germline CDR1 reads SNHLY; CDR2 reads FYNNEI. CDR3 length equals 14 residues. CDR3 DNA sequence: TGTGCCAGCAAAGGGACTAGCGGGACCGATACGCAGTATTTT. This codes for CASKGTSGTDTQYF.

The V and J genes are TRBV5-4 and TRBJ1-3, with 7 bases aligning to TRBD1. The J segment lost 4 bases and the V segment lost 0 bases, leaving 4 bases of the junction unmatched. Germline V gene sequence: CDR1 SGHNT, CDR2 YYREEE (reference sequence). The CDR3 extends over 15 amino acids. The CDR3 nucleotides read TGTGCCAGCAGCTTGGACAGGGGAGTCGGAAACACCATATATTTT. The encoded protein is CASSLDRGVGNTIYF. The full variable domain, with the rest looked up from reference TRBV5-4 and TRBJ1-3, is ETGVTQSPTHLIKTRGQQVTLRCSSQSGHNTVSWYQQALGQGPQFIFQYYREEENGRGNFPPRFSGLQFPNYSSELNVNALELDDSALYLCASSLDRGVGNTIYFGEGSWLTVV.

The chain uses TRBV2 and TRBJ2-5; a possible D gene is TRBD2 (5 bases). This CDR3 is built from 13 residues. V was cut by 4 bases and J by 5 bases, with 11 bases left in between. Germline loops: CDR1 SNHLY, CDR2 FYNNEI. The CDR3 region has the DNA TGTGCCAGCAGTGCTACACTAGGGGAGACCCAGTACTTC. Translated: CASSATLGETQYF.

The chain combines TRBV7-8 with TRBJ1-1; 10 positions agree with TRBD1. The CDR3 contains 13 residues. The V segment lost 6 bases and the J segment 4 bases; nucleotides outside the gene matches: 2. The V gene's germline CDR1 is SGHVS and CDR2 FQNEAQ. The CDR3 DNA sequence: TGTGCCAGCAGTCGGACAGGGGGCACTGAAGCTTTCTTT. It is translated as CASSRTGGTEAFF. The full variable domain, with the rest looked up from reference TRBV7-8 and TRBJ1-1, is GAGVSQSPRYKVAKRGQDVALRCDPISGHVSLFWYQQALGQGPEFLTYFQNEAQLDKSGLPSDRFFAERPEGSVSTLKIQRTQQEDSAVYLCASSRTGGTEAFFGQGTRLTVV.

This clone was picked up many times. V is TRBV10-3 and J is TRBJ1-4; a possible D gene is TRBD1 (5 bases). The V end was cut by 2 bases, the J end by 7 bases, with 17 bases between. This CDR3 contains 16 residues. CDR1 ENHRY and CDR2 SYGVKD come from the germline V gene. The CDR3 protein is CAISEPGLPVGEKLFF. The DNA of the CDR3 is TGTGCCATCAGTGAGCCGGGACTTCCTGTAGGTGAAAAACTGTTTTTT.

This clone was seen a handful of times. The rearrangement links TRBV4-1 to TRBJ2-7; 9 nucleotides match TRBD2. The CDR3 runs to 17 residues. Germline V gene data show CDR1 as MGHRA and CDR2 as YSYEKL. V dropped 0 bases and J dropped 1; count of bases not matched to a gene: 7. The CDR3 sequence: CASSQEPSGETSYEQYF. CDR3 coding DNA: TGCGCCAGCAGCCAAGAACCTAGCGGGGAAACTTCCTACGAGCAGTACTTC.

This sequence joins TRBV9 and TRBJ2-3; D is uncertain. This CDR3 comprises 12 residues. V dropped 3 bases and J dropped 4 bases, with 6 bases sitting between them. The germline V gene has CDR1 SGDLS and CDR2 YYNGEE. Here the CDR3 DNA reads TGTGCCAGCAGCGGTGAGTCAGATACGCAGTATTTT. Amino acid sequence: CASSGESDTQYF. Full variable domain (rest looked up from reference TRBV9 and TRBJ2-3): DSGVTQTPKHLITATGQRVTLRCSPRSGDLSVYWYQQSLDQGLQFLIQYYNGEERAKGNILERFSAQQFPDLHSELNLSSLELGDSALYFCASSGESDTQYFGPGTRLTVL.

This chain joins TRBV5-4 and TRBJ1-1; D not certain. Germline CDR1 is SGHNT and CDR2 is YYREEE (reference sequence). V lost 3 bases and J lost 3, with 15 bases in between. The CDR3 extends over 15 amino acids. CDR3 residues: CASSSPTSGDTEAFF. CDR3 in DNA: TGTGCCAGCAGCTCCCCGACAAGCGGGGACACTGAAGCTTTCTTT.

CDR3 sequence: CASRQPGQSEQYF. The CDR3 DNA reads TGTGCCAGCAGACAGCCGGGACAGAGCGAGCAGTACTTC. The chain couples TRBV28 to TRBJ2-7, with 7 nucleotides matching TRBD1. V was clipped by 6 bases and J by 6 bases; unmatched bases: 8. The germline CDR1 and CDR2 sequences are MDHEN and SYDVKM. The CDR3 has 13 amino acids.

In this sample, this clone turned up many times. The rearrangement links TRBV5-1 to TRBJ1-2; D remains unclear. The CDR3 has 13 amino acids. The germline gives CDR1 SGHRS, CDR2 YFSETQ. The V gene lost 0 bases and the J gene lost 4 bases, with 7 bases spanning the gap. Here the CDR3 reads CASSLGVGYGYTF. In DNA form, the CDR3 reads TGCGCCAGCAGCTTGGGAGTCGGCTATGGCTACACCTTC.

The J gene is TRBJ2-5, the V gene TRBV9, with a weak D call TRBD2 (6 bases). CDR3 size: 14 residues. V shed 2 bases and J shed 8 bases, with 16 bases lying between them. Germline V gene data show CDR1 as SGDLS and CDR2 as YYNGEE. This CDR3 is CASSVRDSGFTQYF. Written as DNA, the CDR3 is TGTGCCAGCAGCGTCCGGGACTCCGGTTTTACCCAGTACTTC.

V is TRBV5-1 and J is TRBJ2-7; 8 bases fit TRBD1. Looked up from germline, CDR1 is SGHRS and CDR2 is YFSETQ. V lost 4 bases and J lost 2; bases outside the gene matches: 11. CDR3 length: 16 residues. In nucleotides, the CDR3 is TGCGCCAGCAGCCCTTGGGCGTCAGGGGGCACCTACGAGCAGTACTTC. Its protein product is CASSPWASGGTYEQYF.

This clone was detected only once. The chain recombines TRBV30 with TRBJ1-2; D is ambiguous. CDR1 is GTSNPN and CDR2 is SVGIG in the germline V gene (reference sequence). V was pared by 0 bases and J by 1 base, with 9 bases between. The CDR3 spans 14 residues. CDR3 in DNA: TGTGCCTGGAGTGTTAACAGCTTTAACTATGGCTACACCTTC. It encodes CAWSVNSFNYGYTF.

The rearrangement joins TRBV5-4 to TRBJ1-3, with TRBD1 as a possible D gene (5 bases). The length of the CDR3 is 16 residues. Germline CDR1 reads SGHNT; CDR2 reads YYREEE (reference sequence). With 0 bases removed from V and 0 bases from J, the gap between germline ends came to 10 bases. Here the CDR3 reads CASSLGLRGSGNTIYF. The CDR3 nucleotides are TGTGCCAGCAGCTTGGGACTTAGGGGCTCTGGAAACACCATATATTTT.